This T cell receptor (beta chain) was identified in a study of blood T cell repertoires in COVID-19. Study details: Samples came from the United States, Italy and Spain, spanning acute and convalescent COVID-19. The analysed material was cDNA or gDNA that came from T cells, B-cell-depleted T cells, or PBMCs.

Libraries were prepared by immunoSEQ multiplex PCR; TCRdb keeps only in-frame clonotypes and omits some of them. The data contain 57,000 or so clones, about 85% of them singletons. Germline V gene data show CDR1 as LNHDA and CDR2 as SQIVND (reference sequence). V lost 4 bases, J lost 5 bases, and 5 bases stayed unmatched. The CDR3 consists of 14 residues. Sequencing input: peripheral blood. This clonotype originated in a man between 65 and 85 years old with acute or convalescent COVID-19. The gene calls are TRBV19 and TRBJ2-5, with 9 positions matching TRBD2. For the CDR3, the DNA is TGTGCCAGTAGTACAGCGGGGGGCCCTGAGACCCAGTACTTC. It specifies CASSTAGGPETQYF.